Each of the 10 T cell receptor beta chains below was sequenced from the same sample in a study of chemoradiotherapy in HPV16-positive cancers. Only in-frame clones appear in the TCRdb table, and some are missing; sequencing was by immunoSEQ multiplex PCR. The profile shows about 2,300 clones, 91% of them singletons. The material was tumor tissue, obtained from a patient who underwent chemoradiotherapy. These receptors all stem from a human donor with HPV-associated anogenital cancer.

The chain links TRBV7-2 to TRBJ1-1; 8 bases are a match to TRBD1. This CDR3 has 15 amino acids. Losses at the gene ends were 1 base for V and 5 bases for J; bases not matched to a gene: 6. Germline lookup yields CDR1 SGHTA and CDR2 FQGNSA. In nucleotides, the CDR3 is TGTGCCAGCAGCTTAGATGGACAGGGCTGGACTGAAGCTTTCTTT. Amino acids: CASSLDGQGWTEAFF.

The chain employs TRBV7-2 and TRBJ2-5; the match to TRBD2 covers 8 bases. With 5 bases clipped from V and 1 base from J, the junction kept 6 bases outside the gene matches. Germline V gene lookup returns CDR1 SGHTA and CDR2 FQGNSA. The CDR3 is 15 residues long. CDR3 sequence (DNA): TGTGCCAGCAGCACTATAGCGGGGCTCCAAGAGACCCAGTACTTC. This sequence encodes CASSTIAGLQETQYF.

The chain links TRBV6-1 to TRBJ2-7, with D maybe TRBD1 (6 bases). V lost 10 bases to trimming and J lost 7 bases, with 14 bases between them. This CDR3 is 11 amino acids long. The germline V gene encodes CDR1 MNHNS and CDR2 SASEGT. CDR3 sequence (DNA): TGTGCCATATCAGGGGTATGGGAGCAGTACTTC. This gives the protein CAISGVWEQYF.

V usage is TRBV7-8 and J usage is TRBJ1-1; a possible D gene is TRBD1 (5 bases). Trimming left V 5 bases short and J 0 bases short, with 16 bases between. CDR1 SGHVS and CDR2 FQNEAQ come from the germline V gene. The CDR3 is 16 amino acids. Here the CDR3 DNA reads TGTGCCAGCAGCCAAGGAGGGGTAAACATGAACACTGAAGCTTTCTTT. Translated, it gives CASSQGGVNMNTEAFF.

This chain connects TRBV29-1 to TRBJ2-2; D ambiguous. CDR3 length: 11 residues. Germline V gene sequence: CDR1 SQVTM, CDR2 ANQGSEA. Trimming pared 3 bases from V and 6 bases from J, leaving 5 bases between. The CDR3 is CSVEGPGELFF. In DNA form, the CDR3 reads TGCAGCGTTGAGGGCCCCGGGGAGCTGTTTTTT.

The chain has TRBV28 and TRBJ2-3, with a tentative D call TRBD2 (7 bases). The CDR3 is 18 amino acids. Trimming removed 4 bases at V and 3 bases at J, with 23 bases between. Germline CDR1 and CDR2: MDHEN and SYDVKM. Here the CDR3 reads CASSSPGGRRQKTDTQYF. DNA of the CDR3: TGTGCCAGCAGTTCCCCCGGGGGGCGCAGACAAAAGACAGATACGCAGTATTTT.

The V gene is TRBV6-6, the J gene TRBJ1-5, with D unresolved. The CDR3 contains 13 residues. Germline CDR1 reads MNHNY; CDR2 reads SVGAGI (reference sequence). V lost 4 bases and J lost 7, with 11 bases in between. CDR3: CASSSWIWQPQHF. CDR3 in DNA: TGTGCCAGCAGTTCTTGGATATGGCAGCCCCAGCATTTT.

CDR3 nucleotides: TGTGCCAGCAGCCCCTCAGGAGCTCAATACGAGCAGTACTTC. Amino acids: CASSPSGAQYEQYF. This chain joins TRBV7-2 and TRBJ2-7; D unresolved. This CDR3 region has 14 residues. V lost 5 bases to trimming and J lost 4 bases, with 15 bases between them. The germline CDR1 and CDR2 sequences are SGHTA and FQGNSA.

The chain carries TRBV20-1 and TRBJ2-1, with D maybe TRBD1 (5 bases). Trimming pared 7 bases from V and 4 bases from J, leaving 8 bases between. The CDR3 consists of 11 residues. CDR1 is DFQATT, CDR2 SNEGSKA, per germline (reference sequence). The CDR3 protein is CSVHRYNEQFF. The CDR3 nucleotides are TGCAGTGTCCACAGGTACAATGAGCAGTTCTTC.

This clone was seen just once. This CDR3 is CASSDTPQGLGGYTF. The CDR3 DNA is TGTGCCAGCAGTGACACCCCGCAGGGTTTAGGTGGCTACACCTTC. The chain recombines TRBV6-4 with TRBJ1-2; tentative D call: TRBD1 (5 bases). The CDR3 is made up of 15 amino acids. CDR1 and CDR2 (germline): MRHNA, SNTAGT. Trimming took off 2 bases at V and 7 bases at J, with 17 bases between the two ends.